The rows below give T cell receptor beta chains drawn from one sample of a study of identical twins. One entry per CDR3 protein results from TCRdb running MiXCR on the 5' RACE reads. Of hundreds of thousands of distinct CDR3 sequences listed, approximately 20% were seen once; the top ten hold more than 0.4%. This sample also belongs to another study, concerning yellow fever vaccine responses in identical twins.

The specimen was CD4+ T cells sorted from blood. The origin of the receptors is a woman younger than 35 in good health. The CDR3 runs from the conserved cysteine through the conserved F or W. A D gene is named only where the DNA matches it firmly. The size of a clone is reported for some rows only, either as once, few or many, or as a class for expanded clones.

clone size | J gene | V gene | D gene | CDR3 length | CDR3 DNA | CDR3 protein
. | TRBJ1-2 | TRBV20-1 | . | 14 | TGCAGTGCTAGCCCCCTCGAGGGTAACTATGGCTACACCTTC | CSASPLEGNYGYTF
. | TRBJ1-4 | TRBV18 | TRBD1 | 15 | TGTGCCAGCTCACCAAATGGACAGGGGTATGAAAAACTGTTTTTT | CASSPNGQGYEKLFF
once | TRBJ2-1 | TRBV27 | . | 13 | TGTGCCAGCAGTGAAGGTGTTGGGGGTGAGCAGTTCTTC | CASSEGVGGEQFF
. | TRBJ1-1 | TRBV29-1 | . | 14 | TGCAGCGTTCAGGGGCGGGGATTGAACACTGAAGCTTTCTTT | CSVQGRGLNTEAFF
. | TRBJ1-2 | TRBV27 | . | 12 | TGTGCCAGCAGAAACCTGGGGTATGGCTACACCTTC | CASRNLGYGYTF
. | TRBJ1-3 | TRBV19 | . | 16 | TGTGCCAGTAGTACCGACTTCGGGGGCTCTGGAAACACCATATATTTT | CASSTDFGGSGNTIYF
. | TRBJ2-2 | TRBV4-2 | TRBD2 | 15 | TGTGCCAGCAGCCCGGGACTAGCGTGGGCCGGGGAGCTGTTTTTT | CASSPGLAWAGELFF
. | TRBJ2-5 | TRBV24-1 | TRBD2 | 17 | TGTGCCACCAGTGATGCTCGTAGCGGGGGCTTTCAAGAGACCCAGTACTTC | CATSDARSGGFQETQYF
. | TRBJ2-1 | TRBV9 | . | 15 | TGTGCCAGCAGCGTAGGGAGGGGGAGAGAAAATGAGCAGTTCTTC | CASSVGRGRENEQFF
few | TRBJ2-5 | TRBV3-1 | TRBD2 | 15 | TGTGCCAGCAGCGATCTAGCGGGGCAACAAGAGACCCAGTACTTC | CASSDLAGQQETQYF
. | TRBJ2-1 | TRBV14 | TRBD2 | 21 | TGTGCCAGCAGCCAAGTAGACAGAGGACTAGCGGGAGGAGTGTACTACAATGAGCAGTTCTTC | CASSQVDRGLAGGVYYNEQFF
few | TRBJ2-5 | TRBV24-1 | . | 13 | TGTGCCACCAGTGGGGAAAACTCGGAGACCCAGTACTTC | CATSGENSETQYF
few | TRBJ1-1 | TRBV3-1 | TRBD1 | 14 | TGTGCCAGCAGCCCACAAACAGGGGGGGCTGAAGCTTTCTTT | CASSPQTGGAEAFF
few | TRBJ2-1 | TRBV10-3 | TRBD2 | 17 | TGTGCCATCAGTGAGCTTGTTGGAGCGGGATCCTACAATGAGCAGTTCTTC | CAISELVGAGSYNEQFF
few | TRBJ2-7 | TRBV20-1 | TRBD2 | 15 | TGCAGTGCCCAGGGACTAGCGGGAGGGGCCCACGAGCAGTACTTC | CSAQGLAGGAHEQYF
few | TRBJ1-2 | TRBV5-1 | . | 14 | TGCGCCAGCAGCAGCGGACGGGGGCAGGATGGCTACACCTTC | CASSSGRGQDGYTF
. | TRBJ2-5 | TRBV2 | . | 15 | TGTGCCAGCAGTGACGAGGGGGGCCAGCTCGCGACCCAGTACTTC | CASSDEGGQLATQYF
few | TRBJ2-5 | TRBV6-4 | . | 13 | TGTGCCAGCAGTGTAGGGGGGAAAGAGACCCAGTACTTC | CASSVGGKETQYF
. | TRBJ2-1 | TRBV9 | . | 11 | TGTGCCAGCAGGTCCGGGGAAGGGCAGTTCTTC | CASRSGEGQFF
few | TRBJ1-2 | TRBV20-1 | . | 11 | TGCAGTGCTAGTGACGGCTATGGCTACACCTTC | CSASDGYGYTF
. | TRBJ2-6 | TRBV12-3/TRBV12-4 | . | 14 | TGTGCCAGCGGGACCCGCTCTGGGGCCAACGTCCTGACTTTC | CASGTRSGANVLTF
many | TRBJ2-7 | TRBV20-1 | TRBD2 | 15 | TGCAGTGCTCCAACCCTAGCGGGCGCGTTCTACGAGCAGTACTTC | CSAPTLAGAFYEQYF
. | TRBJ2-6 | TRBV9 | . | 17 | TGTGCCAGCAGCCACCCCCCGGAGTACTCTGGGGCCAACGTCCTGACTTTC | CASSHPPEYSGANVLTF
. | TRBJ2-7 | TRBV4-2 | . | 15 | TGTGCCAGCAGCCAGCGGGGGCAGCCCTCCTACGAGCAGTACTTC | CASSQRGQPSYEQYF
. | TRBJ2-3 | TRBV4-2 | TRBD2 | 17 | TGTGCCAGCAGCCGGGAAACTAGCGGGAGTCTTACAGATACGCAGTATTTT | CASSRETSGSLTDTQYF
few | TRBJ1-6 | TRBV25-1 | TRBD1 | 17 | TGTGCCAGCAGTATCCGGACAGGGGCCAATCCAAATTCACCCCTCCACTTT | CASSIRTGANPNSPLHF
. | TRBJ1-1 | TRBV7-9 | . | 12 | TGTGCCAGCAGCTTAGGGTCCCCTGAAGCTTTCTTT | CASSLGSPEAFF
few | TRBJ1-2 | TRBV12-3/TRBV12-4 | . | 14 | TGTGCCAGCAGTTTAAATGGGGGGGACTATGGCTACACCTTC | CASSLNGGDYGYTF
. | TRBJ2-2 | TRBV29-1 | . | 13 | TGCAGCGTTTACCGACACCTCACCGGGGAGCTGTTTTTT | CSVYRHLTGELFF
. | TRBJ2-3 | TRBV5-1 | . | 13 | TGCGCCAGCAGCTTGGAGTGGGCAGATACGCAGTATTTT | CASSLEWADTQYF
few | TRBJ2-1 | TRBV28 | TRBD1 | 17 | TGTGCCAGCAGTTTTCCCGCTCCGGGACAGGGGGGGAATGAGCAGTTCTTC | CASSFPAPGQGGNEQFF
. | TRBJ2-2 | TRBV28 | TRBD1 | 14 | TGTGCCAGCAGTACAGGGACAGGGGCCGGGGAGCTGTTTTTT | CASSTGTGAGELFF
few | TRBJ2-5 | TRBV7-6 | TRBD2 | 15 | TGTGCCAGCAGCATTGGACTAGCGGGAGCAGAGACCCAGTACTTC | CASSIGLAGAETQYF
. | TRBJ1-1 | TRBV19 | . | 14 | TGTGCCAGTTCGGAGGGCTCAATGAACACTGAAGCTTTCTTT | CASSEGSMNTEAFF
. | TRBJ2-1 | TRBV20-1 | . | 11 | TGCAGTGCTATAGGCCCAAATGAGCAGTTCTTC | CSAIGPNEQFF
few | TRBJ2-2 | TRBV6-5 | . | 15 | TGTGCCAGCAGTTCCTACTTGACTGGATCCGGGGAGCTGTTTTTT | CASSSYLTGSGELFF
many | TRBJ2-1 | TRBV5-1 | TRBD2 | 16 | TGCGCCAGCAGCTTCGGGAGGATTAGCTCCTACAATGAGCAGTTCTTC | CASSFGRISSYNEQFF
. | TRBJ1-1 | TRBV18 | TRBD1 | 15 | TGTGCCAGCTCACCGCCTGAGGGACAGGGGGTTGAAGCTTTCTTT | CASSPPEGQGVEAFF
few | TRBJ2-5 | TRBV10-3 | . | 12 | TGTGCCATCAGTGAACGGGACGAGACCCAGTACTTC | CAISERDETQYF
few | TRBJ2-7 | TRBV4-2 | TRBD2 | 14 | TGTGCCAGCAGCCACGGGAGGGGGGCCTACGAGCAGTACTTC | CASSHGRGAYEQYF
. | TRBJ2-2 | TRBV7-2 | TRBD2 | 17 | TGTGCCAGCAGCTCAGGACTAGCGGGAGTTTACGCCGGGGAGCTGTTTTTT | CASSSGLAGVYAGELFF
few | TRBJ2-3 | TRBV5-1 | . | 15 | TGCGCCAGCAGCTTGGGCCCCTCTGATAAGTCTACGCAGTATTTT | CASSLGPSDKSTQYF
. | TRBJ2-1 | TRBV10-1 | . | 15 | TGCGCCAGCAGTGAGACGGGTAACTCCTACAATGAGCAGTTCTTC | CASSETGNSYNEQFF
. | TRBJ1-2 | TRBV7-9 | . | 15 | TGTGCCAGCAGCTTTGCAGGGCAAGGAAGAAAAGGCTACACCTTC | CASSFAGQGRKGYTF
few | TRBJ1-4 | TRBV20-1 | . | 14 | TGCAGTGCTAGAGATCAGGTCTATAATGAAAAACTGTTTTTT | CSARDQVYNEKLFF
. | TRBJ2-5 | TRBV12-3/TRBV12-4 | . | 15 | TGTGCCAGCAGTTTAGGTGACTATAATGGAGAGACCCAGTACTTC | CASSLGDYNGETQYF
. | TRBJ2-2 | TRBV24-1 | TRBD1 | 16 | TGTGCCACCAGTGGGATCGGGACAGGGCGCACCGGGGAGCTGTTTTTT | CATSGIGTGRTGELFF
. | TRBJ2-1 | TRBV11-3 | . | 15 | TGTGCCAGCAGCTTAAAGGAGGGGGCGATGGGCGAGCAGTTCTTC | CASSLKEGAMGEQFF
few | TRBJ2-3 | TRBV7-2 | . | 13 | TGTGCCAGCAGCAGCCGGACGGCCAATACGCAGTATTTT | CASSSRTANTQYF
. | TRBJ1-4 | TRBV4-1 | TRBD1 | 13 | TGCGCCAGCAGCCTGACAGGGTCCGAAAAACTGTTTTTT | CASSLTGSEKLFF
few | TRBJ2-5 | TRBV5-1 | TRBD2 | 16 | TGCGCCAGCAGCTTGGGAAGCGGGGGCAACGTAGAGACCCAGTACTTC | CASSLGSGGNVETQYF